Following are 27 T cell receptor beta chains from one sample sequenced in a study of cytomegalovirus exposure and HLA in healthy donors. The PCR contained 60 Vbeta and 13 Jbeta primers. Clones were sequenced by immunoSEQ multiplex PCR, and TCRdb holds only the in-frame ones, with some missing. The sample lists 110,000 to 150,000 clones; almost 80% were seen once. The sample consisted of PBMCs. These receptors came from a woman aged 25 to 39 in good health and CMV-seronegative.

The V and J genes are TRBV6-5 and TRBJ1-2, with D tentatively TRBD1 (6 bases). The CDR3 runs 16 residues. Trimming shortened V by 2 bases and J by 3 bases, and 16 bases separated the two germline ends. CDR1 is MNHEY and CDR2 is SVGAGI in the germline V gene. CDR3: CASSYHTVGGDYGYTF. CDR3 nucleotide sequence: TGTGCCAGCAGTTACCATACCGTAGGGGGGGACTATGGCTACACCTTC.

This chain links TRBV2 with TRBJ2-1; 8 bases agree with TRBD1. The CDR3 extends over 15 amino acids. The germline V gene encodes CDR1 SNHLY and CDR2 FYNNEI. Trimming removed 4 bases from V and 3 bases from J; junction bases left unmatched: 5. CDR3 DNA: TGTGCCAGCAGTGGAGGACAGGGTAACTACAATGAGCAGTTCTTC. This encodes CASSGGQGNYNEQFF.

This sequence joins TRBV4-2 and TRBJ2-7, with TRBD2 matching over 7 bases. The CDR3 has 21 residues. Germline V gene sequence: CDR1 LGHNA, CDR2 YNFKEQ. Trimming took 1 base from V and 3 from J; bases not matched to a gene: 24. The CDR3 region has the DNA TGTGCCAGCAGCCAAGGACTAGCTGTTCTACCTATAGTTCCTACCGGCTACGAGCAGTACTTC. It codes for CASSQGLAVLPIVPTGYEQYF.

The chain is built from TRBV28 and TRBJ1-2, with D hard to call. V lost 4 bases to trimming and J lost 4 bases, with 19 bases between them. CDR1 MDHEN and CDR2 SYDVKM come from the germline V gene. The CDR3 loop spans 16 amino acids. DNA for the CDR3: TGTGCCAGCAGTTCGCCCGGTTCCCAGCTAGGCTATGGCTACACCTTC. It translates to CASSSPGSQLGYGYTF.

The CDR3 bases are TGTGCCAGCTCACTTGGCAGGACAGATCACGAGCAGTACTTC. Protein sequence: CASSLGRTDHEQYF. The V and J genes are TRBV18 and TRBJ2-7; tentatively, D is TRBD1 (6 bases). Trimming pared 4 bases from V and 5 bases from J, leaving 15 bases between. Per the germline V gene, CDR1 is KGHSH and CDR2 is LQKENI. This CDR3 has 14 residues.

The chain employs TRBV5-1 and TRBJ1-6, with no clear D. This CDR3 has 15 residues. Trimming removed 0 bases at V and 3 bases at J, with 7 bases between. In germline, CDR1 is SGHRS, CDR2 YFSETQ. The CDR3 bases are TGCGCCAGCAGCTTGGACCAGATCTATAATTCACCCCTCCACTTT. Residues: CASSLDQIYNSPLHF. Full variable domain (rest looked up from reference TRBV5-1 and TRBJ1-6): KAGVTQTPRYLIKTRGQQVTLSCSPISGHRSVSWYQQTPGQGLQFLFEYFSETQRNKGNFPGRFSGRQFSNSRSEMNVSTLELGDSALYLCASSLDQIYNSPLHFGNGTRLTVT.

This chain links TRBV18 with TRBJ2-7, with 12 bases identical to TRBD1. The CDR3 runs to 19 residues. Germline CDR1 and CDR2: KGHSH and LQKENI. After removal of 4 bases from V and 6 bases from J, the junction contained 19 bases not matched to a gene. For the CDR3, the DNA is TGTGCCAGCTCACACACTCCCGGGACAGGGGGCCAACGGAGGGGCGAGCAGTACTTC. Translation: CASSHTPGTGGQRRGEQYF.

This clone was observed a few times. At one boundary the junction diverges from the germline segment, which might be a read error. The genes are TRBV7-6 and TRBJ1-1; D is possibly TRBD1 (6 bases). This CDR3 has 14 amino acids. Germline V gene data show CDR1 as SGHVS and CDR2 as FNYEAQ. The CDR3 DNA reads as TGTGCCAGCAGCTTAGTGGCGGGGGACACCGAAGCTTTCTTT. The encoded protein is CASSLVAGDTEAFF.

The chain is built from TRBV9 and TRBJ1-2, with D possibly matching TRBD1 (5 bases). This CDR3 comprises 16 residues. Germline loops: CDR1 SGDLS, CDR2 YYNGEE. V was cut by 3 bases and J by 4 bases, with 19 bases left in between. The CDR3: CASSATSNWGVYGYTF. CDR3 nucleotides: TGTGCCAGCAGCGCCACCAGCAACTGGGGGGTCTATGGCTACACCTTC. Together with reference TRBV9 and TRBJ1-2, the CDR3 gives the full variable domain: DSGVTQTPKHLITATGQRVTLRCSPRSGDLSVYWYQQSLDQGLQFLIQYYNGEERAKGNILERFSAQQFPDLHSELNLSSLELGDSALYFCASSATSNWGVYGYTFGSGTRLTVV.

This clone turned up a few times. This chain joins TRBV18 and TRBJ1-2, with 7 bases identical to TRBD1. From germline, CDR1 is KGHSH and CDR2 LQKENI. The length of the CDR3 is 15 residues. V was clipped by 3 bases and J by 4 bases; unmatched bases: 8. DNA of the CDR3: TGTGCCAGCTCACCGGCGGGACAGAAGTCCTATGGCTACACCTTC. Amino acid sequence: CASSPAGQKSYGYTF.

The chain carries TRBV9 and TRBJ2-2; 13 nucleotides line up with TRBD2. The CDR3 length is 17 residues. The ends lost 3 bases at V and 3 bases at J; junction bases unmatched: 5. CDR1 and CDR2 from the germline V gene are SGDLS and YYNGEE. CDR3: CASSGGLAGVHTGELFF. The CDR3 DNA sequence: TGTGCCAGCAGCGGTGGACTAGCGGGGGTTCACACCGGGGAGCTGTTTTTT.

V usage is TRBV2 and J usage is TRBJ1-1, with 9 bases identical to TRBD1. Germline CDR1 reads SNHLY; CDR2 reads FYNNEI. Trimming cost V 8 bases and J 0 bases; bases outside gene matches: 4. This CDR3 is built from 14 residues. The CDR3 DNA reads as TGTGCCAGCGCTTACAGGGGGCTGAACACTGAAGCTTTCTTT. Amino acid sequence: CASAYRGLNTEAFF. The full variable domain, in which reference TRBV2 and TRBJ1-1 provide the parts outside the CDR3, is EPEVTQTPSHQVTQMGQEVILRCVPISNHLYFYWYRQILGQKVEFLVSFYNNEISEKSEIFDDQFSVERPDGSNFTLKIRSTKLEDSAMYFCASAYRGLNTEAFFGQGTRLTVV.

The chain employs TRBV11-2 and TRBJ2-5, with D unclear. The V end lost 5 bases, the J end lost 1 base, and 8 bases lay between the germline ends. Germline values: CDR1 SGHAT, CDR2 FQNNGV. The CDR3 contains 13 residues. The CDR3 nucleotides read TGTGCCAGCAGCCCATCGGTCCAAGAGACCCAGTACTTC. As protein: CASSPSVQETQYF.

This clone was seen a single time. V gene TRBV11-2 combines with J gene TRBJ1-2, with 7 bases lining up with TRBD1. Germline loops: CDR1 SGHAT, CDR2 FQNNGV. This CDR3 region has 15 residues. V was pared by 8 bases and J by 7 bases, with 16 bases of the junction left unmatched. The CDR3 loop reads CASGPVGRGVGGYTF. Written as DNA, the CDR3 is TGTGCCAGCGGACCGGTGGGCAGGGGGGTCGGTGGCTACACCTTC.

The chain is built from TRBV11-2 and TRBJ2-3; 11 positions agree with TRBD2. CDR1 SGHAT and CDR2 FQNNGV come from the germline V gene. The CDR3 is 16 residues long. V lost 5 bases to trimming and J lost 11 bases; unmatched junction nucleotides: 15. The CDR3 bases are TGTGCCAGCAGCCCCATGGGAGTAGCGGGGGGGCGTGGGCAGTATTTT. Translation: CASSPMGVAGGRGQYF.

The CDR3 here is CASGTGPVTQYF. CDR3 sequence (DNA): TGTGCCAGCGGGACAGGCCCGGTGACGCAGTATTTT. The chain recombines TRBV6-1 with TRBJ2-3; 8 bases match TRBD1. The CDR3 is 12 amino acids. V shed 8 bases, J shed 9 bases, and the junction held 7 bases outside the gene matches. CDR1 is MNHNS, CDR2 SASEGT, per germline.

The chain carries TRBV5-1 and TRBJ2-2; no reliable D call. The germline gives CDR1 SGHRS, CDR2 YFSETQ. Trimming took 0 bases from V and 0 from J, leaving 6 bases between them. CDR3 size: 15 residues. CDR3 bases: TGCGCCAGCAGCTTGGCCCTTACGAACACCGGGGAGCTGTTTTTT. It specifies CASSLALTNTGELFF.

The chain recombines TRBV9 with TRBJ2-5, with 8 nucleotides matching TRBD2. After removal of 0 bases from V and 3 bases from J, the junction contained 16 bases not matched to a gene. Germline V gives CDR1 SGDLS, CDR2 YYNGEE. The CDR3 sequence is 19 residues long. The CDR3 DNA is TGTGCCAGCAGCGTAGGCCGATCTTTGAAGGCGGGGGGCGAAGAGACCCAGTACTTC. Translated, it gives CASSVGRSLKAGGEETQYF.

The chain links TRBV10-3 to TRBJ2-1; a possible D gene is TRBD2 (5 bases). This CDR3 has 13 amino acids. Germline values: CDR1 ENHRY, CDR2 SYGVKD. Trimming took off 4 bases at V and 5 bases at J, with 9 bases between the two ends. The CDR3 DNA is TGTGCCATCAGTGTACGGGGAAACAATGAGCAGTTCTTC. Protein: CAISVRGNNEQFF.

The chain employs TRBV28 and TRBJ1-1; perhaps TRBD1 as D (5 bases). V shed 7 bases and J shed 0 bases, with 15 bases lying between them. The CDR3 has 15 amino acids. The germline gives CDR1 MDHEN, CDR2 SYDVKM. In DNA, the CDR3 is TGTGCCAGCACCTTACACAGGACCATGAACACTGAAGCTTTCTTT. This gives the protein CASTLHRTMNTEAFF.

The J gene is TRBJ1-2, the V gene TRBV2, with TRBD1 matching over 7 bases. The junction had 4 bases not matched to a gene; V was cut back by 6 bases and J by 0 bases. This CDR3 spans 14 amino acids. CDR1 is SNHLY, CDR2 FYNNEI, per germline. CDR3 in DNA: TGTGCCAGCAGGGCAGGGGGTACTAACTATGGCTACACCTTC. It is translated as CASRAGGTNYGYTF.

CDR3 sequence: CASSPWGGGAYEQYF. CDR3 DNA sequence: TGTGCCAGCAGTCCTTGGGGCGGGGGGGCCTACGAGCAGTACTTC. V usage is TRBV27 and J usage is TRBJ2-7; 9 bases are a match to TRBD2. The CDR3 is made up of 15 amino acids. Germline V lookup: CDR1 MNHEY, CDR2 SMNVEV (reference sequence). With 5 bases clipped from V and 2 bases from J, the junction kept 7 bases outside the gene matches.

V usage is TRBV30 and J usage is TRBJ1-3; 7 bases fit TRBD1. Trimming removed 0 bases from V and 4 bases from J; junction bases left unmatched: 6. Germline CDR1 and CDR2: GTSNPN and SVGIG (reference sequence). The CDR3 has 15 amino acids. The CDR3 nucleotides read TGTGCCTGGAGTGTAAACAGGGGCGTAGGAAACACCATATATTTT. Translating it yields CAWSVNRGVGNTIYF.

V usage is TRBV25-1 and J usage is TRBJ1-2; D unclear. This CDR3 has 11 amino acids. Germline V gene data show CDR1 as MGHDK and CDR2 as SYGVNS. With 3 bases removed from V and 8 bases from J, the gap between germline ends came to 7 bases. The chain's CDR3 is CASSDVFGYTF. In nucleotides, the CDR3 is TGTGCCAGCAGTGACGTATTCGGCTACACCTTC.

The chain carries TRBV4-3 and TRBJ2-3; D may be TRBD2 (5 bases). V lost 2 bases and J 2 bases, leaving 11 bases between the germline ends. The germline gives CDR1 LGHNA, CDR2 YSLEER. This CDR3 has 15 residues. CDR3 loop: CASSQSTEVTDTQYF. CDR3 DNA: TGCGCCAGCAGCCAATCGACGGAGGTCACAGATACGCAGTATTTT.

CDR3 region: CASRWTGTRVETQYF. The CDR3, as DNA: TGTGCCAGCAGGTGGACCGGGACTAGAGTGGAGACCCAGTACTTC. The chain is built from TRBV7-3 and TRBJ2-5; 8 nucleotides match TRBD2. Germline V CDR1 and CDR2: SGHTA, FQGTGA. This CDR3 spans 15 amino acids. Losses at the gene ends were 6 bases for V and 5 bases for J; bases not matched to a gene: 11.

The rearrangement joins TRBV5-1 to TRBJ2-1; 13 bases map to TRBD2. With V trimmed by 3 bases and J by 7 bases, 7 bases remained unmatched. The CDR3 covers 16 residues. Germline V gene sequence: CDR1 SGHRS, CDR2 YFSETQ. The CDR3 region is CASSYQTSGGLNEQFF. The DNA for the CDR3 is TGCGCCAGCAGCTATCAGACTAGCGGGGGGCTAAATGAGCAGTTCTTC.